These T cell receptor beta chains were read from a single sample in a study of blood T cell repertoires in COVID-19. The method was immunoSEQ multiplex PCR; TCRdb's version includes in-frame clones alone and lacks a portion of them. Here the sample spans under 200,000 clones, 85% to 90% being singletons. Sequencing was carried out using peripheral blood. Every receptor here comes from a woman aged 70-85 years with COVID-19, enrolled during active disease. Each CDR3 is given with its conserved first and last residue. Fields, in order: D gene, J gene, V gene, clone size, CDR3 protein, CDR3 DNA. The D gene is left open where the match is weak. Size is omitted from some rows. Given values are once, few, many or a class for expanded clones.

>TRBD2|TRBJ2-7|TRBV7-2|many
CASSPRAGGYEQYF
TGTGCCAGCAGCCCCCGAGCGGGGGGCTACGAGCAGTACTTC
>-|TRBJ1-2|TRBV4-1|-
CASSQVGNGYTF
TGCGCCAGCAGCCAAGTCGGGAATGGCTACACCTTC
>TRBD1|TRBJ1-1|TRBV24-1|-
CATSDTGQVEAAFF
TGTGCCACCAGTGATACCGGACAGGTCGAGGCAGCTTTCTTT
>TRBD1|TRBJ1-1|TRBV5-6|once
CASSLGQGRVTEAFF
TGTGCCAGCAGCTTGGGACAGGGGCGGGTCACTGAAGCTTTCTTT
>-|TRBJ2-3|TRBV12-3/TRBV12-4|-
CASSLSTDTQYF
TGTGCCAGCAGCCTAAGCACAGATACGCAGTATTTT
>TRBD1|TRBJ1-1|TRBV18|-
CASSTDQGAVGTEAFF
TGTGCCAGCTCAACGGATCAGGGGGCGGTCGGCACTGAAGCTTTCTTT
>TRBD2|TRBJ2-1|TRBV6-5|-
CASSPTSGGGAIF
TGTGCCAGCAGTCCGACTAGCGGGGGGGGTGCGATCTTC
>TRBD2|TRBJ2-5|TRBV7-9|-
CASSLWTSGQETQYF
TGTGCCAGCAGTCTGTGGACTAGCGGGCAAGAGACCCAGTACTTC
>TRBD1|TRBJ2-5|TRBV30|-
CAWRDETGGRETQYF
TGTGCCTGGAGAGACGAGACAGGGGGCAGGGAGACCCAGTACTTC
>-|TRBJ1-3|TRBV11-3|-
CASSLDPRRRNTIYF
TGTGCCAGCAGCTTAGACCCCCGCAGGCGAAACACCATATATTTT
>-|TRBJ1-1|TRBV9|-
CASSAHQDTEAFF
TGTGCCAGCAGCGCCCATCAGGACACTGAAGCTTTCTTT
>-|TRBJ1-2|TRBV7-2|-
CASSPGAYGYTF
TGTGCCAGCAGCCCAGGGGCCTATGGCTACACCTTC
>-|TRBJ1-3|TRBV10-3|-
CAIRPSGQTSSGNTIYF
TGTGCCATCAGACCCTCCGGACAGACGAGCTCTGGAAACACCATATATTTT